This paragraph covers one T cell receptor (beta chain) sequence. TCRdb keeps only in-frame clones here, not all; method: immunoSEQ multiplex PCR. This sample yields some 13,000 clones, of which 92% are seen a single time; under 30% belongs to the top ten. The data are from a study of blood T cell repertoires in COVID-19. The CDR3 is 15 residues long. In germline, CDR1 is LNHNV, CDR2 YYDKDF (reference sequence). Trimming cost V 2 bases and J 7 bases; bases outside gene matches: 5. The sequenced sample was peripheral blood. This chain uses TRBV15 with TRBJ2-3; TRBD1 agrees at 11 bases. This receptor was identified in an older woman with active COVID-19. The CDR3 DNA follows: TGTGCCACCAGCAGACCCGGACAGGGGGCAAATACGCAGTATTTT. Encoded protein: CATSRPGQGANTQYF.